Listed here are 27 T cell receptor beta chains from one sample, sequenced in a study of identical twins. TCRdb re-called the 5' RACE reads through MiXCR, storing one row per CDR3 protein. The table lists approximately 210,000 distinct CDR3 sequences, approximately 7.1% of them singletons. This sample also belongs to another study, concerning T cells expressing NK-cell markers.

The sample was CD8+ T cells sorted from blood. Receptors originate from a woman younger than 30 in good health.

This clonotype was seen a few times. This chain uses TRBV11-2 with TRBJ1-1, with TRBD1 matching over 7 bases. V shed 1 base, J shed 3 bases, and the junction held 2 bases outside the gene matches. CDR3 length: 14 residues. Germline assignment: CDR1 SGHAT and CDR2 FQNNGV. CDR3 region: CASSLARGHTEAFF. For the CDR3, the DNA is TGTGCCAGCAGCTTAGCGAGGGGGCACACTGAAGCTTTCTTT.

The rearrangement joins TRBV7-8 to TRBJ2-2, with TRBD2 matching over 14 bases. CDR1 and CDR2 from the germline V gene are SGHVS and FQNEAQ. CDR3 length: 16 residues. Unmatched junction bases numbered 4, after V lost 4 bases and J lost 6 bases. For the CDR3, the DNA is TGTGCCAGCAGCTCCCTGGGACTAGCGGGAGCCGGGGAGCTGTTTTTT. Protein: CASSSLGLAGAGELFF.

The chain couples TRBV11-2 to TRBJ2-7, with D possibly matching TRBD1 (5 bases). Germline loops: CDR1 SGHAT, CDR2 FQNNGV. The CDR3 contains 15 residues. Trimming left V 2 bases short and J 2 bases short, with 13 bases between. In DNA, the CDR3 is TGTGCCAGCAGCTTAAGCCAGGGTAGTGCCTACGAGCAGTACTTC. Translating gives CASSLSQGSAYEQYF.

A few counts support this clonotype. The chain employs TRBV6-1 and TRBJ2-1; a possible D gene is TRBD1 (5 bases). The germline gives CDR1 MNHNS, CDR2 SASEGT. The CDR3 totals 14 residues. V shed 8 bases and J shed 2 bases, with 13 bases lying between them. CDR3 bases: TGTGCCAGCTCCCAGGGCAGCACCTACAATGAGCAGTTCTTC. Translating gives CASSQGSTYNEQFF.

This clonotype was detected many times. The chain recombines TRBV12-3 or TRBV12-4 with TRBJ2-3; D ambiguous. The CDR3 spans 12 residues. V lost 6 bases and J lost 11, with 15 bases in between. Here the CDR3 DNA reads TGTGCCAGCAGCCCTACCCCTGTAGAGCAGTATTTT. Amino acid sequence: CASSPTPVEQYF.

This clonotype came up a few times. The rearrangement links TRBV3-1 to TRBJ2-4; maybe TRBD1 (6 bases). V lost 3 bases, J lost 3 bases, and 21 bases lay in between. The CDR3 covers 18 residues. Germline assignment: CDR1 LGHDT and CDR2 YNNKEL (reference sequence). The DNA of the CDR3 is TGTGCCAGCAGCCACAGGACAGACCTGGGGTCTGACAAAAACATTCAGTACTTC. As protein: CASSHRTDLGSDKNIQYF.

There are many counts of this clonotype. This chain connects TRBV10-3 to TRBJ1-2, with D tentatively TRBD1 (5 bases). V was clipped by 0 bases and J by 8 bases, with 16 bases between them. Germline loops: CDR1 ENHRY, CDR2 SYGVKD. This CDR3 has 15 residues. The CDR3 DNA follows: TGTGCCATCAGTGAGTCGCAGGGCGACCCTACCGGCTACACCTTC. This translates into CAISESQGDPTGYTF.

The CDR3 DNA reads TGTGCCACCAGTGATAGCGGGATCGGGAGTGAGCAGTTCTTC. This gives the protein CATSDSGIGSEQFF. The rearrangement links TRBV24-1 to TRBJ2-1, with TRBD2 identical over 7 bases. The V and J ends lost 3 bases and 9 bases, in that order; junction bases with no gene match: 7. The germline gives CDR1 KGHDR, CDR2 SFDVKD. The CDR3 sequence is 14 residues long.

Ten or more counts support this clonotype. The chain combines TRBV6-2 or TRBV6-3 with TRBJ2-7; 9 positions match TRBD2. CDR3 length equals 15 residues. With V trimmed by 2 bases and J by 6 bases, 8 bases remained unmatched. Germline V gene lookup returns CDR1 MNHEY and CDR2 SVGEGT. Here the CDR3 DNA reads TGTGCCAGCAGTTACGAAGTAGCGGGAGCTGCCGAGCAGTACTTC. Its translation is CASSYEVAGAAEQYF.

CDR3 protein: CASSPLTGLNTEAFF. The CDR3 nucleotides read TGTGCCAGCAGCCCCCTGACAGGGCTCAACACTGAAGCTTTCTTT. V gene TRBV7-9 combines with J gene TRBJ1-1; 7 bases fit TRBD1. From germline, CDR1 is SEHNR and CDR2 FQNEAQ (reference sequence). This CDR3 contains 15 residues. J was trimmed by 2 bases and V by 5 bases; bases with no gene match: 8.

This clonotype was observed a handful of times. The J gene is TRBJ1-1, the V gene TRBV15; unclear D gene. The germline V gene has CDR1 LNHNV and CDR2 YYDKDF (reference sequence). The CDR3 has 10 residues. V shed 8 bases and J shed 11 bases, with 12 bases lying between them. Here the CDR3 DNA reads TGTGCCACCGGGGTGTCCGACGCTTTCTTT. This translates into CATGVSDAFF.

The chain joins TRBV11-3 to TRBJ2-1; D possibly matches TRBD1 or TRBD2 (5 bases each). Germline V CDR1 and CDR2: SGHNT, YENEEA. The CDR3 contains 15 residues. Trimming took 4 bases from V and 10 from J, leaving 20 bases between them. In nucleotides, the CDR3 is TGTGCCAGCAGCTCATCCGGGACCGCCTCTAGGGAGCAGTTCTTC. Amino acids: CASSSSGTASREQFF. Supplemented by reference TRBV11-3 and TRBJ2-1, the full variable domain reads EAGVVQSPRYKIIEKKQPVAFWCNPISGHNTLYWYLQNLGQGPELLIRYENEEAVDDSQLPKDRFSAERLKGVDSTLKIQPAELGDSAVYLCASSSSGTASREQFFGPGTRLTVL.

The CDR3 loop reads CASSLAGTAGNTIYF. Written as DNA, the CDR3 is TGCGCCAGCAGCTTGGCCGGGACAGCTGGAAACACCATATATTTT. This chain connects TRBV5-1 to TRBJ1-3, with 7 bases identical to TRBD1. The germline V gene has CDR1 SGHRS and CDR2 YFSETQ. The CDR3 has 15 residues. The V and J ends lost 0 bases and 2 bases, in that order; junction bases with no gene match: 2.

This clonotype was counted many times. The J gene is TRBJ1-2, the V gene TRBV6-2 or TRBV6-3; D unresolved. The CDR3 runs to 12 residues. V was cut by 2 bases and J by 8 bases, with 9 bases left in between. Germline V CDR1 and CDR2: MNHEY, SVGEGT. As DNA, the CDR3 is TGTGCCAGCAGTTACGGGCAGGAAGGCTACACCTTC. It is translated as CASSYGQEGYTF.

This clonotype was observed a handful of times. The J gene is TRBJ1-5, the V gene TRBV27; no firm D call. This CDR3 has 13 residues. The germline CDR1 and CDR2 sequences are MNHEY and SMNVEV (reference sequence). Trimming shortened V by 6 bases and J by 3 bases, and 9 bases separated the two germline ends. CDR3: CASSLGDNQPQHF. The CDR3 DNA sequence: TGTGCCAGCAGCCTTGGAGACAATCAGCCCCAGCATTTT.

This clonotype was observed many times. J is TRBJ2-2 and V is TRBV5-1; no clear D. The CDR3 sequence is 14 residues long. Germline assignment: CDR1 SGHRS and CDR2 YFSETQ. V was pared by 0 bases and J by 4 bases, with 7 bases between. The CDR3 spells CASSLAGLTGELFF. The CDR3 nucleotides are TGCGCCAGCAGCTTGGCGGGCCTCACCGGGGAGCTGTTTTTT.

V usage is TRBV9 and J usage is TRBJ1-1, with D maybe TRBD1 (5 bases). This CDR3 has 14 residues. V lost 3 bases to trimming and J lost 1 base, with 10 bases between them. Germline values: CDR1 SGDLS, CDR2 YYNGEE. The CDR3 DNA reads as TGTGCCAGCAGCGCCGGGGACGGGAACACTGAAGCTTTCTTT. This sequence encodes CASSAGDGNTEAFF.

This clonotype was picked up many times. V and J are TRBV7-6 and TRBJ1-1; D not resolved. The CDR3 has 14 amino acids. Germline V lookup: CDR1 SGHVS, CDR2 FNYEAQ. V was cut by 6 bases and J by 3 bases, with 14 bases left in between. As DNA, the CDR3 is TGTGCCAGCAGGCTTAGGGTTGCGGACACTGAAGCTTTCTTT. It specifies CASRLRVADTEAFF.

This clonotype was seen only a few times. The chain carries TRBV29-1 and TRBJ1-1, with a tentative D call TRBD1 (5 bases). CDR1 is SQVTM, CDR2 ANQGSEA, per germline. The CDR3 has 10 amino acids. V was shortened by 6 bases and J by 8 bases, with 10 bases between the two germline ends. CDR3 sequence reads: CSVAGGEAFF. CDR3 nucleotide sequence: TGCAGCGTGGCCGGGGGGGAAGCTTTCTTT.

The table lists this clonotype with a few counts. The chain employs TRBV27 and TRBJ1-1; D possibly corresponds to TRBD1 (5 bases). The germline CDR1 and CDR2 sequences are MNHEY and SMNVEV (reference sequence). V was cut by 2 bases and J by 4 bases, with 11 bases left in between. This CDR3 region has 14 residues. CDR3 DNA sequence: TGTGCCAGCAGTTTAGGTCTGCAGGGCACTGAAGCTTTCTTT. It codes for CASSLGLQGTEAFF.

In its sample, this clonotype was seen many times. In nucleotides, the CDR3 is TGCAGCGTTGTTCGATCGGACACCGGGGAGCTGTTTTTT. It codes for CSVVRSDTGELFF. The chain combines TRBV29-1 with TRBJ2-2, with D uncertain. V was clipped by 4 bases and J by 3 bases, with 9 bases between them. The germline V gene has CDR1 SQVTM and CDR2 ANQGSEA. The CDR3 contains 13 residues.

This clonotype was seen a handful of times. The chain has TRBV12-3 or TRBV12-4 and TRBJ2-1; 12 bases fit TRBD2. Trimming removed 7 bases from V and 8 bases from J; junction bases left unmatched: 6. The CDR3 spans 14 residues. The chain's CDR3 is CASTSGLAGDEQFF. The CDR3 nucleotides read TGTGCCAGCACATCGGGACTAGCGGGTGATGAGCAGTTCTTC.

The table lists this clonotype with many counts. The V and J genes are TRBV12-5 and TRBJ2-1; D is unresolved. V lost 6 bases and J lost 8, with 11 bases in between. The CDR3 is 12 amino acids. Germline values: CDR1 LGHNT, CDR2 FRNRAP. In DNA, the CDR3 is TGTGCTAGTGGCCCCGCCTGGGATGAGCAGTTCTTC. Protein product: CASGPAWDEQFF. Together with reference TRBV12-5 and TRBJ2-1, the CDR3 gives the full variable domain: DARVTQTPRHKVTEMGQEVTMRCQPILGHNTVFWYRQTMMQGLELLAYFRNRAPLDDSGMPKDRFSAEMPDATLATLKIQPSEPRDSAVYFCASGPAWDEQFFGPGTRLTVL.

This clonotype has just a few counts. The chain uses TRBV29-1 and TRBJ2-1; maybe TRBD2 (5 bases). The V gene's germline CDR1 is SQVTM and CDR2 ANQGSEA. CDR3 length: 12 amino acids. Trimming pared 6 bases from V and 8 bases from J, leaving 14 bases between. Here the CDR3 reads CSVPLQRDEQFF. The CDR3 bases are TGCAGCGTACCACTCCAGAGGGATGAGCAGTTCTTC.

In its sample, this clonotype was seen a few times. The chain links TRBV15 to TRBJ2-2, with 12 bases fitting TRBD2. The CDR3 length is 21 residues. CDR1 LNHNV and CDR2 YYDKDF come from the germline V gene (reference sequence). Losses at the gene ends were 0 bases for V and 0 bases for J; bases not matched to a gene: 11. CDR3 residues: CATSRDWATSGGWSNTGELFF. CDR3 nucleotide sequence: TGTGCCACCAGCAGAGATTGGGCGACTAGCGGGGGTTGGTCGAACACCGGGGAGCTGTTTTTT.

The V and J genes are TRBV6-5 and TRBJ1-2; possible D gene TRBD1, 5 bases. V lost 4 bases to trimming and J lost 1 base, with 13 bases between them. Germline values: CDR1 MNHEY, CDR2 SVGAGI. CDR3 length equals 15 residues. This CDR3 reads CASSLKGSINYGYTF. The DNA of the CDR3 is TGTGCCAGCAGTTTAAAGGGGAGTATTAACTATGGCTACACCTTC.

The table lists this clonotype with a few counts. The chain uses TRBV19 and TRBJ2-1; D uncertain. Looked up from germline, CDR1 is LNHDA and CDR2 is SQIVND (reference sequence). The V and J ends lost 7 bases and 0 bases respectively, with 7 bases between them. The CDR3 has 13 amino acids. Written as DNA, the CDR3 is TGTGCCAGTACGGCGAGCTCCTACAATGAGCAGTTCTTC. As protein: CASTASSYNEQFF.